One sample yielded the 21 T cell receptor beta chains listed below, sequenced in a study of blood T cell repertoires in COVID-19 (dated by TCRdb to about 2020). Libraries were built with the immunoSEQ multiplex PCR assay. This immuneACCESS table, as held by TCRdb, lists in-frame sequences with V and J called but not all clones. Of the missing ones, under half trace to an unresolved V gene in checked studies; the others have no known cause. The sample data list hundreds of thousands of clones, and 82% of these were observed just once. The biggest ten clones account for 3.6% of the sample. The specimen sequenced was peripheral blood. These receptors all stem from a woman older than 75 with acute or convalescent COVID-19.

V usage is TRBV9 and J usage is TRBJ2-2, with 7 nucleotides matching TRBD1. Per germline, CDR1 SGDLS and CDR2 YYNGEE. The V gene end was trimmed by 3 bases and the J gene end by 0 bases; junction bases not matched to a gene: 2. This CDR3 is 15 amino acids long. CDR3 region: CASSEQGSNTGELFF. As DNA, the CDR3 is TGTGCCAGCAGCGAACAGGGGTCGAACACCGGGGAGCTGTTTTTT.

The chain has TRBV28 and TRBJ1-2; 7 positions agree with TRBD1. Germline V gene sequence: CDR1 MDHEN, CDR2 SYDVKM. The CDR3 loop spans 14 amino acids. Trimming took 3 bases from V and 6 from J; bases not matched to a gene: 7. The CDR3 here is CASSFPGTANGYTF. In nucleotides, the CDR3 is TGTGCCAGCAGTTTCCCCGGGACAGCTAATGGCTACACCTTC.

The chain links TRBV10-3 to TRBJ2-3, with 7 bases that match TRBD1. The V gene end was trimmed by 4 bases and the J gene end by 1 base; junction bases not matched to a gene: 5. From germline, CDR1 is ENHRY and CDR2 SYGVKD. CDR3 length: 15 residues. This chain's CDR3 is CAISGDRERTDTQYF. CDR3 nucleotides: TGTGCCATCAGTGGCGACAGGGAGCGCACAGATACGCAGTATTTT.

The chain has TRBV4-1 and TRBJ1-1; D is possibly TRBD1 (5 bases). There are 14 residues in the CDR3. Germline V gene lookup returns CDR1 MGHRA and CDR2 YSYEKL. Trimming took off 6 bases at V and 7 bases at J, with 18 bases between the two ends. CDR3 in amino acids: CASRPGESRGEAFF. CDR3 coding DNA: TGCGCCAGCAGACCGGGGGAGTCGCGAGGTGAAGCTTTCTTT.

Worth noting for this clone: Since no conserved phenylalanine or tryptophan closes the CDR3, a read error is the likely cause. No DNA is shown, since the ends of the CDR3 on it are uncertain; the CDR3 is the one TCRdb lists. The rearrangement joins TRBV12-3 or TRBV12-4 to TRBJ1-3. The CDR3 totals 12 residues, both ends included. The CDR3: CASSLNRAEVVA.

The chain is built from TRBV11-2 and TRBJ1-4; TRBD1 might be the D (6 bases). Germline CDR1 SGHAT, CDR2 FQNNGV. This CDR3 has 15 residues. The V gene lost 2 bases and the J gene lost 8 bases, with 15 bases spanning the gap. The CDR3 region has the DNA TGTGCCAGCAGCTTACTCGGGGGGCGTTGGGAAAAACTGTTTTTT. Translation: CASSLLGGRWEKLFF.

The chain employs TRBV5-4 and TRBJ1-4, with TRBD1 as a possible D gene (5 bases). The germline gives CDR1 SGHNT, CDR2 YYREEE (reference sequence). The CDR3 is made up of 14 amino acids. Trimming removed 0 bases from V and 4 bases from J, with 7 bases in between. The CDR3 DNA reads TGTGCCAGCAGCTTGGGACAGCATAATGAAAAACTGTTTTTT. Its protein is CASSLGQHNEKLFF. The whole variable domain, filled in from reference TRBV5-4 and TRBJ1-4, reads ETGVTQSPTHLIKTRGQQVTLRCSSQSGHNTVSWYQQALGQGPQFIFQYYREEENGRGNFPPRFSGLQFPNYSSELNVNALELDDSALYLCASSLGQHNEKLFFGSGTQLSVL.

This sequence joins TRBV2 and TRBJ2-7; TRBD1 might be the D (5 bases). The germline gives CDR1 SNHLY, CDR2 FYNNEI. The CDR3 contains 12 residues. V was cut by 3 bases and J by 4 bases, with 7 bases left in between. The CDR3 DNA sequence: TGTGCCAGCAGTGAGTCAGGGTACGAGCAGTACTTC. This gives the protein CASSESGYEQYF.

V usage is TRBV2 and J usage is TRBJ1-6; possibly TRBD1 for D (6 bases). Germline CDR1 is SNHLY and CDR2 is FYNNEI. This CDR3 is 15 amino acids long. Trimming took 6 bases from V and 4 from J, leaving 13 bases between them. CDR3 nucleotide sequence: TGTGCCAGCAGAATACAGGGCCGATATAATTCACCCCTCCACTTT. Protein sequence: CASRIQGRYNSPLHF.

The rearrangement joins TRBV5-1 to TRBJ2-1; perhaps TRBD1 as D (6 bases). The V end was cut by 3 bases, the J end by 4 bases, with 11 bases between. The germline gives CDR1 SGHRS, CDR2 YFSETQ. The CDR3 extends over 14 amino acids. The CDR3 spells CASSSTDRYNEQFF. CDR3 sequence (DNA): TGCGCCAGCAGCTCCACAGACAGGTACAATGAGCAGTTCTTC.

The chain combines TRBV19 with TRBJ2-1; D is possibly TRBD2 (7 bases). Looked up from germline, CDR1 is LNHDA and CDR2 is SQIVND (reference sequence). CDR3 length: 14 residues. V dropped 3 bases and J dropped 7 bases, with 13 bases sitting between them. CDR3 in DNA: TGTGCCAGTAGTATTGGGGGGGCAGTGAATGAGCAGTTCTTC. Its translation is CASSIGGAVNEQFF.

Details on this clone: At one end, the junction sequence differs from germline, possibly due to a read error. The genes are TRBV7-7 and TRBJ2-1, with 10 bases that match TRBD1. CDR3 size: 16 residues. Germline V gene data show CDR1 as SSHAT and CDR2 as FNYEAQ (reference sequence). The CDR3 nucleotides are TGTGCTAGCAGCCGCAATCGACAGGGGGCAGGAAATGAGCAGTTCTTC. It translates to CASSRNRQGAGNEQFF.

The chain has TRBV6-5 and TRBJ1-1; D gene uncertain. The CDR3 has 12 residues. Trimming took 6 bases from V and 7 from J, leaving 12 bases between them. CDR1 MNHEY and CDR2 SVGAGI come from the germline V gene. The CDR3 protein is CASRPQGSEAFF. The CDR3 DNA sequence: TGTGCCAGCAGGCCACAAGGGAGTGAAGCTTTCTTT.

DNA of the CDR3: TGTGCCAGCAGTATCGACAGGGGCAACACTGAAGCTTTCTTT. Its translation: CASSIDRGNTEAFF. The genes are TRBV5-4 and TRBJ1-1; 8 positions match TRBD1. With 5 bases clipped from V and 2 bases from J, the junction kept 5 bases outside the gene matches. Germline V CDR1 and CDR2: SGHNT, YYREEE (reference sequence). CDR3 size: 14 residues.

The CDR3 DNA reads TGCGCCAGCAGCCAGGGACAGGGGGCTTACAATGAGCAGTTCTTC. Amino acid sequence: CASSQGQGAYNEQFF. V usage is TRBV4-1 and J usage is TRBJ2-1, with 12 bases aligning to TRBD1. Germline CDR1 is MGHRA and CDR2 is YSYEKL. The CDR3 contains 15 residues. After removal of 3 bases from V and 4 bases from J, the junction contained 1 base not matched to a gene.

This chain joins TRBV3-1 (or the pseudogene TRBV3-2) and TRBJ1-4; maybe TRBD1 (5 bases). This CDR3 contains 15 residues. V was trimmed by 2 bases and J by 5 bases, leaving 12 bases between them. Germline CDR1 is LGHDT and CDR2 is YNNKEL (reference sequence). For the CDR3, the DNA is TGTGCCAGCAGCCAATTTGGGGCTCAGAATGAAAAACTGTTTTTT. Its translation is CASSQFGAQNEKLFF.

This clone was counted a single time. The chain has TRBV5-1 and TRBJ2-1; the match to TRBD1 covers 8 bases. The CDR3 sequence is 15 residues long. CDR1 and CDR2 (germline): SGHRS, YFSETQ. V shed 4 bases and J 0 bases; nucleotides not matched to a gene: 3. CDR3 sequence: CASSRQGSSYNEQFF. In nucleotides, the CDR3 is TGCGCCAGCAGCCGACAGGGGAGCTCCTACAATGAGCAGTTCTTC.

The CDR3 reads CASSQDGVNTGELFF. The CDR3 DNA reads as TGCGCCAGCAGCCAAGACGGGGTGAACACCGGGGAGCTGTTTTTT. The V gene is TRBV4-3, the J gene TRBJ2-2, with a possible D match to TRBD2 (5 bases). This CDR3 is 15 amino acids long. Germline CDR1 LGHNA, CDR2 YSLEER. The V and J ends lost 0 bases and 1 base respectively, with 6 bases between them.

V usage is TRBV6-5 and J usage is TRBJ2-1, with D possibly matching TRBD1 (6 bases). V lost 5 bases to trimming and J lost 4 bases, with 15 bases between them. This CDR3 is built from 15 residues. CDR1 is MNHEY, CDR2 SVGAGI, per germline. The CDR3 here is CASSTLGRGYNEQFF. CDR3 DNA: TGTGCCAGCAGTACCCTAGGAAGGGGGTACAATGAGCAGTTCTTC.

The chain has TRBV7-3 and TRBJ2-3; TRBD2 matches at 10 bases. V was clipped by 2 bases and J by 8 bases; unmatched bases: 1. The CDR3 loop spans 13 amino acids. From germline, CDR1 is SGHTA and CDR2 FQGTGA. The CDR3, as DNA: TGTGCCAGCAGCTTACTAGCGGGGGTTACGCAGTATTTT. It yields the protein CASSLLAGVTQYF.

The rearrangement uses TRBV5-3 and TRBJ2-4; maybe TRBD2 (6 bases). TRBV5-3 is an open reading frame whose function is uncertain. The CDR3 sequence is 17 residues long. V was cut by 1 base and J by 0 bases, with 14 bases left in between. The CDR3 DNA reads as TGTGCCAGAAGCTTGTTGAGGAGGGAACTAGCCAAAAACATTCAGTACTTC. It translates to CARSLLRRELAKNIQYF.